This entry features one T cell receptor beta chain sequence. These data belong to a study of T cells in localized non-small cell lung cancer. TCRdb's copy holds only in-frame clones and misses some; the assay was immunoSEQ multiplex PCR. The sample lists under 35,000 clones; roughly 75% were seen once. Trimming left V 5 bases short and J 0 bases short, with 8 bases between. This CDR3 has 13 amino acids. Germline CDR1 MNHEY, CDR2 SMNVEV (reference sequence). The sequenced sample was peripheral blood, obtained before any cancer treatment. The V gene is TRBV27, the J gene TRBJ2-7; D gene unclear. This receptor was taken from a male donor older than 55 with stage II squamous cell lung carcinoma. CDR3: CASSEGPSYEQYF. The CDR3 region has the DNA TGTGCCAGCAGTGAAGGGCCCTCCTACGAGCAGTACTTC.